Listed below are T cell receptor beta chains from one sample, sequenced in a study of T cells after yellow fever vaccination. TCRdb re-called the 5' RACE reads with MiXCR, one entry per CDR3 protein. The repertoire includes about 320,000 distinct CDR3 sequences, 3.5% to 5% of them detected once, and roughly a fifth sits in the top ten. Here the sequenced sample was PBMCs, taken 15 days after the yellow fever booster vaccination. These TCRs come from a man aged 18 to 29 who received the YFV17D yellow fever vaccine. Each CDR3 is given with its conserved first and last residue. A D gene is named only where the DNA matches it firmly. Expanded clones get a size class; other rows say once, few or many, or leave the size out.

v_gene	len	abundance	d_gene	j_gene	CDR3nt	CDR3aa
TRBV10-1	13	few	TRBD2	TRBJ2-3	TGCGCCAGCAGTGAGGCGGGAGGGGATACGCAGTATTTT	CASSEAGGDTQYF
TRBV7-8	14	many	TRBD1	TRBJ1-6	TGTGCCAGCAGCAAGACAGGGGTATCCTCACCCCTCCACTTT	CASSKTGVSSPLHF
TRBV7-2	14	NA	NA	TRBJ1-1	TGTGCCAGCAGCGTCAGGGCCATGAACACTGAAGCTTTCTTT	CASSVRAMNTEAFF
TRBV5-1	16	NA	NA	TRBJ1-1	TGCGCCAGCAGCCCCACGGTAGGAGGGGCGGACACTGAAGCTTTCTTT	CASSPTVGGADTEAFF
TRBV7-6	14	many	NA	TRBJ2-3	TGTGCCAGCAGCCCGCGGGGTATCAGAGATACGCAGTATTTT	CASSPRGIRDTQYF
TRBV5-1	15	many	NA	TRBJ2-3	TGCGCCAGCAGCTTGGGACACCCTAACACAGATACGCAGTATTTT	CASSLGHPNTDTQYF
TRBV6-6	12	many	NA	TRBJ1-4	TGTGCCAGCAGTTACCTGGAGTCGGGACTGTTTTTT	CASSYLESGLFF
TRBV11-3	14	few	TRBD1	TRBJ2-7	TGTGCCAGCAGCCCCCCGGGACAGGAGTACGAGCAGTACTTC	CASSPPGQEYEQYF
TRBV18	17	many	NA	TRBJ2-1	TGTGCCAGCTCACCTGTCGAGAGGTTAAGCTCCTACAATGAGCAGTTCTTC	CASSPVERLSSYNEQFF
TRBV27	15	many	NA	TRBJ2-2	TGTGCCAGCAGTCCCTTGGGCTTGAACACCGGGGAGCTGTTTTTT	CASSPLGLNTGELFF
TRBV7-2	16	many	TRBD2	TRBJ2-7	TGTGCCAGCAGCTTAGTGGGGTCTAGCGGGGTAGGCGAGCAGTACTTC	CASSLVGSSGVGEQYF
TRBV6-1	15	few	TRBD1	TRBJ1-4	TGTGCCAGCAGTGCCGGGACAGGGGGCTATGAAAAACTGTTTTTT	CASSAGTGGYEKLFF
TRBV29-1	13	many	TRBD1	TRBJ1-1	TGCAGCGTTGCCTATCAGGGGGCGAGTGAAGCTTTCTTT	CSVAYQGASEAFF
TRBV18	17	NA	NA	TRBJ1-6	TGTGCCAGCTCCCCCGGGACACCAAGGAGGATAGATTCACCCCTCCACTTT	CASSPGTPRRIDSPLHF
TRBV10-3	13	few	NA	TRBJ1-2	TGTGCCATCAGTGAACCGAACCTCTATGGCTACACCTTC	CAISEPNLYGYTF
TRBV6-5	13	many	TRBD2	TRBJ2-3	TGTGCCAGCGGGGACTATAAAAGCGATACGCAGTATTTT	CASGDYKSDTQYF
TRBV7-3	12	NA	NA	TRBJ2-3	TGTGCCAGCAGCGCAAGGACAGATACGCAGTATTTT	CASSARTDTQYF
TRBV12-3/TRBV12-4	16	many	NA	TRBJ1-6	TGTGCCAGCAGGGGGGAGGCGGGTTCCGTGAAATCACCCCTCCACTTT	CASRGEAGSVKSPLHF
TRBV20-1	15	many	NA	TRBJ1-4	TGCAGTGCTTGCAAATTGGGCAGGGCTAATGAAAAACTGTTTTTT	CSACKLGRANEKLFF
TRBV7-9	14	many	NA	TRBJ1-1	TGTGCCAGCAGAACCGGGACACAGAACACTGAAGCTTTCTTT	CASRTGTQNTEAFF
TRBV20-1	11	few	NA	TRBJ1-2	TGCAGTGCGGCACAGGACTATGGCTACACCTTC	CSAAQDYGYTF
TRBV29-1	11	many	TRBD1	TRBJ1-1	TGCAGCGCCTACAGGGGAGGTGAACCTTTCTTT	CSAYRGGEPFF
TRBV27	13	many	NA	TRBJ2-5	TGTGCCAGCAGTGGCCCAGCGAGGGAGACCCAGTACTTC	CASSGPARETQYF
TRBV24-1	15	few	NA	TRBJ1-3	TGTGCCACCAGTGATCCCCGGGGAACTGGAAACACCATATATTTT	CATSDPRGTGNTIYF
TRBV5-1	13	many	TRBD2	TRBJ2-3	TGCGCCAGCAGCTGGGAGGGGACAGATACGCAGTATTTT	CASSWEGTDTQYF
TRBV7-2	15	few	TRBD1	TRBJ2-1	TGTGCCAGCAGCCAGGGACAGGGGAAATACAATGAGCAGTTCTTC	CASSQGQGKYNEQFF
TRBV4-1	16	many	TRBD2	TRBJ2-7	TGCGCCAGCAGCCATTCAACTAGCGGAGATACCTACGAGCAGTACTTC	CASSHSTSGDTYEQYF
TRBV19	14	NA	NA	TRBJ1-2	TGTGCCAGTTCTATCCAGGCGAAGGACTATGGCTACACCTTC	CASSIQAKDYGYTF
TRBV9	13	many	NA	TRBJ2-1	TGTGCCAGCAGCGTCGGACCGAACAATGAGCAGTTCTTC	CASSVGPNNEQFF
TRBV7-2	14	NA	TRBD1	TRBJ1-2	TGTGCCAGCAGCCTACAGGGGGGAAGCTATGGCTACACCTTC	CASSLQGGSYGYTF
TRBV7-3	17	few	TRBD1	TRBJ1-2	TGTGCCAGCAGCTCCAGAATGTCCCGGGACAGGGAAGGCGGCTACACCTTC	CASSSRMSRDREGGYTF
TRBV9	13	few	NA	TRBJ2-1	TGTGCCAGCAGCGTAACATATAACAATGAGCAGTTCTTC	CASSVTYNNEQFF
TRBV6-5	13	many	NA	TRBJ1-1	TGTGCCAGCAGTTACGGACGGAACTTGGTCTCTTTCTTT	CASSYGRNLVSFF
TRBV7-2	14	NA	TRBD2	TRBJ2-7	TGTGCCAGCAGCGCCGGACTAGCGGCATACGAGCAGTACTTC	CASSAGLAAYEQYF
TRBV12-3/TRBV12-4	13	NA	NA	TRBJ1-2	TGTGCCAGCAGTTTACAGGGTTTACGGGGCTACACCTTC	CASSLQGLRGYTF
TRBV7-2	14	NA	TRBD1	TRBJ1-3	TGTGCCAGCAGCCTGGACAGGTGGGAAAACACCATATATTTT	CASSLDRWENTIYF
TRBV5-1	14	NA	TRBD1	TRBJ2-1	TGCGCCAGCACCGTGGGACAGCACTACAATGAGCAGTTCTTC	CASTVGQHYNEQFF
TRBV7-9	15	many	TRBD2	TRBJ2-1	TGTGCCAGCAGCTTAGGGACTAGCGGGGGAGACGAGCAGTTCTTC	CASSLGTSGGDEQFF
TRBV23-1	12	many	NA	TRBJ2-1	TGCGCCAGCAGTCAATCGAAGGGTGAGCAGTTCTTC	CASSQSKGEQFF
TRBV5-1	16	NA	TRBD1	TRBJ1-2	TGCGCCAGCAGCTTGCGACAGGGAAGTTTGAACTATGGCTACACCTTC	CASSLRQGSLNYGYTF
TRBV18	12	many	NA	TRBJ1-4	TGTGCCAGCTCACCTTCGGGCGAAAAACTGTTTTTT	CASSPSGEKLFF
TRBV12-3/TRBV12-4	16	many	TRBD1	TRBJ2-3	TGTGCCAGCAGTCAGGGGGCCGCGTTAAGCACAGATACGCAGTATTTT	CASSQGAALSTDTQYF
TRBV12-3/TRBV12-4	17	few	NA	TRBJ2-1	TGTGCCAGCACCCCTGGGCGGGGAGTGGCCCTCTACAATGAGCAGTTCTTC	CASTPGRGVALYNEQFF
TRBV6-2/TRBV6-3	13	many	NA	TRBJ2-1	TGTGCCAGCAGACAAGACAGATACAATGAGCAGTTCTTC	CASRQDRYNEQFF
TRBV15	13	many	TRBD1	TRBJ1-2	TGTGCCACTCGACAGGGGGCCTTGGACGGCTACACCTTC	CATRQGALDGYTF
TRBV4-1	16	many	TRBD1	TRBJ1-6	TGCGCCAGCAGCCAAGTACCGGGACAGGGGGCCTCACCCCTCCACTTT	CASSQVPGQGASPLHF
TRBV12-3/TRBV12-4	13	many	NA	TRBJ2-1	TGTGCCATTGGGAGTAGCTCCTACAATGAGCAGTTCTTC	CAIGSSSYNEQFF
TRBV28	13	NA	NA	TRBJ1-5	TGTGCCAGCAGTTGGGGCTCGGCCCAGCCCCAGCATTTT	CASSWGSAQPQHF
TRBV14	14	many	NA	TRBJ1-2	TGTGCCAGCAGCCACTGGGACGGGAACTATGGCTACACCTTC	CASSHWDGNYGYTF
TRBV19	10	many	NA	TRBJ1-2	TGTGCCAGTAAGGCGGATGGCTACACCTTC	CASKADGYTF
TRBV25-1	13	NA	NA	TRBJ1-2	TGTGCCAGCACTAAATTCCGCGGGGATGGCTACACCTTC	CASTKFRGDGYTF
TRBV20-1	13	NA	NA	TRBJ2-5	TGCAGTGCTAGGGCGGGGTGGGAAGAGACCCAGTACTTC	CSARAGWEETQYF
TRBV4-3	14	many	NA	TRBJ2-1	TGCGCCAGCAGCCAAGCGGGGGGCCACAATGAGCAGTTCTTC	CASSQAGGHNEQFF